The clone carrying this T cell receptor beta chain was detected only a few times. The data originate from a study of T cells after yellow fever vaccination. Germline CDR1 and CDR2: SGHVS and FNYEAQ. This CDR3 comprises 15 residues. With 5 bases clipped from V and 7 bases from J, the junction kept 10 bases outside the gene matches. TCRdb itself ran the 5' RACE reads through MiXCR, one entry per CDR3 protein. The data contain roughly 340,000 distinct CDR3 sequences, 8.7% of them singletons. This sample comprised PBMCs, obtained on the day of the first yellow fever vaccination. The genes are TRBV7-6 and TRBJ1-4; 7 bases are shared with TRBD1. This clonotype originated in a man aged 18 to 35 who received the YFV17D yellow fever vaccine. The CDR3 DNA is TGTGCCAGCAGCAGCAGACAGGGTACAAGTGAAAAACTGTTTTTT. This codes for CASSSRQGTSEKLFF.